One and the same sample provided the 6 T cell receptor beta chains below, sequenced in a study of T-cell reconstitution after alpha-beta-depleted transplantation in children. Researchers prepared the TCRbeta library using unique molecular identifiers, the study reports. One entry per CDR3 protein results from TCRdb running MiXCR on the PCR reads. Found here are around 420,000 distinct CDR3 sequences, around 15% of them singletons; the top ten hold 25% to 35%. The sample consisted of PBMCs, mostly from graft donor cells, taken 360 days after TCRalphabeta/CD19-depleted stem cell transplant. These receptors originate from a boy under two years old who had a stem cell transplant for Wiskott-Aldrich syndrome, so the T cells may come from the graft donor.

This clonotype came up a few times. The V gene is TRBV6-2 or TRBV6-3, the J gene TRBJ2-3; TRBD2 matches 7 bases. This CDR3 region has 16 residues. Germline-derived CDR1 and CDR2 are MNHEY and SVGEGT. Trimming cost V 6 bases and J 4 bases; bases outside gene matches: 13. Here the CDR3 reads CASSSWWREPPDTQYF. CDR3 nucleotide sequence: TGTGCCAGCAGCTCCTGGTGGCGGGAGCCCCCAGATACGCAGTATTTT.

The chain carries TRBV2 and TRBJ2-1, with D perhaps being TRBD1 or TRBD2 (6 bases each). CDR3 length: 15 amino acids. The V gene's germline CDR1 is SNHLY and CDR2 FYNNEI. V was trimmed by 3 bases and J by 6 bases, leaving 15 bases between them. CDR3 nucleotide sequence: TGTGCCAGCAGTGATTGGGGGGCCCTGGGCAATGAGCAGTTCTTC. Encoded protein: CASSDWGALGNEQFF.

This clonotype appeared a few times. This chain joins TRBV25-1 and TRBJ2-1; 12 positions agree with TRBD1. The junction had 16 bases not matched to a gene; V was cut back by 4 bases and J by 6 bases. Germline lookup yields CDR1 MGHDK and CDR2 SYGVNS. The CDR3 loop spans 19 amino acids. The CDR3 DNA reads TGTGCCAGCAGTGGGCCCTCCCATTGGGACAGGGGGCTGTTCAATGAGCAGTTCTTC. Its protein product is CASSGPSHWDRGLFNEQFF.

This clonotype was seen a handful of times. The chain joins TRBV6-2 or TRBV6-3 to TRBJ1-1; TRBD1 matches at 11 bases. The germline gives CDR1 MNHEY, CDR2 SVGEGT. J gave up 5 bases and V 5 bases, and 10 bases lay outside the gene matches. The CDR3 has 16 amino acids. The CDR3: CASSRPRRDRGTEAFF. The CDR3 DNA is TGTGCCAGCAGTCGCCCCAGGAGGGACAGGGGGACTGAAGCTTTCTTT.

This clonotype appeared a few times. V is TRBV12-3 or TRBV12-4 and J is TRBJ2-7; 9 nucleotides align to TRBD1. The ends lost 6 bases at V and 6 bases at J; junction bases unmatched: 6. The CDR3 is 13 residues long. The CDR3 here is CASRGGTGSEQYF. As DNA, the CDR3 is TGTGCCAGCAGGGGTGGGACAGGGTCCGAGCAGTACTTC.

The chain is built from TRBV12-3 or TRBV12-4 and TRBJ2-5; D perhaps matches TRBD2 (6 bases). The germline V and J ends were trimmed by 5 bases and 0 bases, with 10 bases remaining between them. This CDR3 has 14 residues. The CDR3 DNA follows: TGTGCCAGCAGTACCCGGGACTACCAAGAGACCCAGTACTTC. Translating it yields CASSTRDYQETQYF.